The 6 T cell receptor beta chains reported below all come from one sample, sequenced in a study of CD8 T cells in Susac syndrome. RNA totalling about 0.45 to 1 ug underwent reverse transcription with random hexamers. In TCRdb, the immunoSEQ multiplex PCR reads were re-called with MiXCR into one record per CDR3 protein. This table has about 250,000 distinct CDR3 sequences, just under 95% appearing once. The sequenced sample was CD4+ T cells from PBMCs. Every receptor here comes from a human donor with multiple sclerosis.

Written as DNA, the CDR3 is TGCAGTGCCCTAGATTCATCGATTGGCATTCAGTACTTC. This gives the protein CSALDSSIGIQYF. The rearrangement links TRBV20-1 to TRBJ2-4; D is uncertain. V was shortened by 6 bases and J by 9 bases, with 18 bases between the two germline ends. This CDR3 spans 13 amino acids. The V gene's germline CDR1 is DFQATT and CDR2 SNEGSKA (reference sequence).

This clonotype was counted once. The gene calls are TRBV6-1 and TRBJ2-3; 14 bases line up with TRBD2. With V trimmed by 5 bases and J by 2 bases, 3 bases remained unmatched. Germline lookup yields CDR1 MNHNS and CDR2 SASEGT. This CDR3 spans 16 amino acids. CDR3 amino acids: CASSRGLAGVTDTQYF. The CDR3 nucleotides are TGTGCCAGCAGTAGGGGACTAGCGGGAGTCACAGATACGCAGTATTTT.

The chain uses TRBV20-1 and TRBJ2-5; tentatively, D is TRBD1 or TRBD2 (5 bases each). This CDR3 is 14 amino acids long. V was clipped by 6 bases and J by 4 bases, with 18 bases between them. Germline CDR1 DFQATT, CDR2 SNEGSKA (reference sequence). CDR3 nucleotides: TGCAGTGCCCTAGGGACCAGAGGTGGAGAGACCCAGTACTTC. Residues: CSALGTRGGETQYF.

This CDR3 is CASSLSKALATEAFF. CDR3 sequence (DNA): TGTGCCAGCAGCTTGTCGAAGGCTTTGGCCACTGAAGCTTTCTTT. The gene calls are TRBV5-4 and TRBJ1-1; no clear D gene. The CDR3 has 15 amino acids. Germline CDR1 and CDR2: SGHNT and YYREEE (reference sequence). With 1 base removed from V and 4 bases from J, the gap between germline ends came to 14 bases.

The chain links TRBV28 to TRBJ2-2, with D possibly being TRBD1 or TRBD2 (6 bases each). This CDR3 is built from 14 residues. Trimming took off 7 bases at V and 1 base at J, with 10 bases between the two ends. Germline V lookup: CDR1 MDHEN, CDR2 SYDVKM. CDR3 in amino acids: CASIRGGNTGELFF. Here the CDR3 DNA reads TGTGCCAGCATCAGGGGAGGGAACACCGGGGAGCTGTTTTTT.

The chain has TRBV5-4 and TRBJ2-1, with 7 bases that match TRBD1. Germline assignment: CDR1 SGHNT and CDR2 YYREEE (reference sequence). The CDR3 totals 14 residues. With 5 bases clipped from V and 6 bases from J, the junction kept 8 bases outside the gene matches. The CDR3 here is CASSFDRVGNEQFF. In DNA, the CDR3 is TGTGCCAGCAGTTTTGACAGGGTTGGCAATGAGCAGTTCTTC.